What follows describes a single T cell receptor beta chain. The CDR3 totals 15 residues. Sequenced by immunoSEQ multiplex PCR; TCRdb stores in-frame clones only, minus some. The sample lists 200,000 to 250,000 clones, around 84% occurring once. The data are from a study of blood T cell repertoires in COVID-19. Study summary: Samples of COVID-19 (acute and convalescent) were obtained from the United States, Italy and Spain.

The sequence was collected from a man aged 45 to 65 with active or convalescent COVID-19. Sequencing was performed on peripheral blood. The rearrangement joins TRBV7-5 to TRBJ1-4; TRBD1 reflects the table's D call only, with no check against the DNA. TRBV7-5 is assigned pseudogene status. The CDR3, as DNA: TGTGTCAGAAGCTTAGGTCGCAGGTCAAATGAAAAACTGTTTTTT. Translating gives CVRSLGRRSNEKLFF.